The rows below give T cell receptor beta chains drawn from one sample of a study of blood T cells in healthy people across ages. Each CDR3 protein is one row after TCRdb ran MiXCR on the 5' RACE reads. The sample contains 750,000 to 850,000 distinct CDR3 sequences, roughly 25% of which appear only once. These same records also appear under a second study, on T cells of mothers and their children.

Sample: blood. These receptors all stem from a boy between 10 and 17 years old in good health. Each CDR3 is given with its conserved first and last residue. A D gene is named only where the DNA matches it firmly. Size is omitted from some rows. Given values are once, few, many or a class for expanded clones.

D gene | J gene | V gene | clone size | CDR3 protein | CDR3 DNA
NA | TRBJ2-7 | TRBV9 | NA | CASSESGLSSYEQYF | TGTGCCAGCAGCGAGTCGGGGCTGTCCTCCTACGAGCAGTACTTC
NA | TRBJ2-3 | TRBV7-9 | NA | CASSLAYGSSDTQYF | TGTGCCAGCAGCTTAGCTTACGGCTCCTCAGATACGCAGTATTTT
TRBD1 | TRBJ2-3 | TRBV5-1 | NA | CASSRWTGPTDTQYF | TGCGCCAGCAGCCGTTGGACAGGACCCACAGATACGCAGTATTTT
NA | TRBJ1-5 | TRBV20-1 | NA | CSAIRDYSNQPQHF | TGCAGTGCTATCAGGGACTACAGCAATCAGCCCCAGCATTTT
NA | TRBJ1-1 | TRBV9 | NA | CASSVGGGMQGEAFF | TGTGCCAGCAGCGTAGGTGGGGGCATGCAGGGTGAAGCTTTCTTT
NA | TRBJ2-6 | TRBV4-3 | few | CASSQAPLGPVTGANVLTF | TGCGCCAGCAGCCAAGCCCCCCTAGGTCCCGTTACTGGGGCCAACGTCCTGACTTTC
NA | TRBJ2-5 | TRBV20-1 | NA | CSARGYSQETQYF | TGCAGTGCTAGAGGATACAGTCAAGAGACCCAGTACTTC
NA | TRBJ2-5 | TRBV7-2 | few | CASSNAGPLIRETQYF | TGTGCCAGCAGCAATGCGGGCCCCCTCATCAGAGAGACCCAGTACTTC
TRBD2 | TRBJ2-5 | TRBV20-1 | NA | CSADSGYQETQYF | TGCAGTGCTGATAGCGGGTACCAAGAGACCCAGTACTTC
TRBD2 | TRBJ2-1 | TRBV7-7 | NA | CASSFTSGAGNEQFF | TGTGCTAGCAGCTTTACTAGCGGCGCCGGCAATGAGCAGTTCTTC